The entry that follows covers one T cell receptor beta chain sequence. The data originate from a study of CD8+CD57+ T cells in acquired aplastic anemia. Germline loops: CDR1 ENHRY, CDR2 SYGVKD. This CDR3 is 14 amino acids long. V lost 0 bases to trimming and J lost 3 bases, with 8 bases between them. It was genomic DNA that served as the template for profiling TCR beta VDJ and CDR3. TCRdb fed the reads into MiXCR, producing one record per CDR3 protein. The sample lists more than 150,000 distinct CDR3 sequences; roughly half were seen once. The origin of this receptor is a human donor in good health. The sample taken for sequencing was sorted CD4+, CD8+, or CD8+CD57+ T cells (not recorded which) from PBMCs. The chain links TRBV10-3 to TRBJ1-2; D gene unclear. DNA of the CDR3: TGTGCCATCAGTGAGTCGTTCAGCCACTATGGCTACACCTTC. This sequence encodes CAISESFSHYGYTF.